The table lists the clone carrying this TCR beta chain with a count of one. The sample originates from a study of blood T cell repertoires in COVID-19. In the study overall: There were acute and convalescent COVID-19 samples, and they came from the United States, Italy and Spain.

Per the study methods: Estimated nucleated cell counts came from reference gene primer amplification. Produced via immunoSEQ multiplex PCR; TCRdb's table is partial and in-frame only. V, J and clone size derive from that table, while D and trimming were established from the DNA sequence. The table lists about 430,000 clones, 80% to 90% of them singletons. Deletions cut 3 bases from V and 4 bases from J, with 9 bases between. The CDR3 covers 13 residues. Germline CDR1 reads SNHLY; CDR2 reads FYNNEI. The source of this sequence is a man aged 18 to 30 with COVID-19, enrolled during active disease. This sequence joins TRBV2 and TRBJ1-2; TRBD1 might be the D (6 bases). Sequenced sample: peripheral blood. The CDR3, as DNA: TGTGCCAGCAGTGAGCCCAGGGGCTATGGCTACACCTTC. Its translation: CASSEPRGYGYTF.